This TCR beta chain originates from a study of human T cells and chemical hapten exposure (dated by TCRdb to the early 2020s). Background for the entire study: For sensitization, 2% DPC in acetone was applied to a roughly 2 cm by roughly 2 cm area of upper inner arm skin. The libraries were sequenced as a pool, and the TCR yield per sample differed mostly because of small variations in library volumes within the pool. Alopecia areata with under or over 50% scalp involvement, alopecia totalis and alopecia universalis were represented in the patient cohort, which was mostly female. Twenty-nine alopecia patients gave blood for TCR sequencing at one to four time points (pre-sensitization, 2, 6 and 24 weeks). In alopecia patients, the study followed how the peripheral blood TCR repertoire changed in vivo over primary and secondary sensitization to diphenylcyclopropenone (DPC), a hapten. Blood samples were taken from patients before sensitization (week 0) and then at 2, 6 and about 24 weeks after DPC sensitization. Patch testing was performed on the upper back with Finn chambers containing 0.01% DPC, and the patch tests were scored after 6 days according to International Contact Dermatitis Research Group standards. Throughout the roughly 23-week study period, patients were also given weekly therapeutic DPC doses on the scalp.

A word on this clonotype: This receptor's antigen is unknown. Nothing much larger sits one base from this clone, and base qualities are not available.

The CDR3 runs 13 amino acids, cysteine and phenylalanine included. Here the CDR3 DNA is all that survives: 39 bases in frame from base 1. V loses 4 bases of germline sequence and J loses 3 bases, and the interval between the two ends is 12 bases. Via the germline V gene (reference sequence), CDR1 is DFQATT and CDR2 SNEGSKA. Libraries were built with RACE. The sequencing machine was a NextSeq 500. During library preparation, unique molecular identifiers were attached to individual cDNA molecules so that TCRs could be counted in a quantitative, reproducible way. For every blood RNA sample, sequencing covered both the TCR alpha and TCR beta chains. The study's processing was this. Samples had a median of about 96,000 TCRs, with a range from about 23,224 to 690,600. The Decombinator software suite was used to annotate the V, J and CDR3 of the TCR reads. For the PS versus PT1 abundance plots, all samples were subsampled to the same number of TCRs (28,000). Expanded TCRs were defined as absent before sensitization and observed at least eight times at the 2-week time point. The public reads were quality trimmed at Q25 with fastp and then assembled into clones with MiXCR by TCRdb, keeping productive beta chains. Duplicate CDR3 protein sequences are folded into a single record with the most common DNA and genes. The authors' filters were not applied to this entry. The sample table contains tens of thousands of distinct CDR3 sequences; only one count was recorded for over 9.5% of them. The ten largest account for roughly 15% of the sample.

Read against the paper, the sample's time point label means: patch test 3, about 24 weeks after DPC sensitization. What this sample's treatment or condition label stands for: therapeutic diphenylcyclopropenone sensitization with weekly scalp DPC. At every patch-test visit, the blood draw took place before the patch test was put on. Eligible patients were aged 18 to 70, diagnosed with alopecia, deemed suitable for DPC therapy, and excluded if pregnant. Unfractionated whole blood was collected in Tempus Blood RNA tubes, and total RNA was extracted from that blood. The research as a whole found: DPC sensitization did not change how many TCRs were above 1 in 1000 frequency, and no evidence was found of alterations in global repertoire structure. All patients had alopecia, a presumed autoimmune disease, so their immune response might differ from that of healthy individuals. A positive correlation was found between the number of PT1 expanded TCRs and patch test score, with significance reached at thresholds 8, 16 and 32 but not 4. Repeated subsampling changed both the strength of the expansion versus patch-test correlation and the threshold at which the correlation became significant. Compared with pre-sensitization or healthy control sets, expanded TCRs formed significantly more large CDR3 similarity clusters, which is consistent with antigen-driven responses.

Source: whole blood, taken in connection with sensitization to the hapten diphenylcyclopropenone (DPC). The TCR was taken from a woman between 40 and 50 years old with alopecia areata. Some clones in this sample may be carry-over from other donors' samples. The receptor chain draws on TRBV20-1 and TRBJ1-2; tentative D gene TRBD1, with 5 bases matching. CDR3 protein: CSAIPRAHYGYTF. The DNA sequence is TGCAGTGCTATCCCCAGGGCCCACTATGGCTACACCTTC.